Shown below are 11 T cell receptor beta chains from a single sample sequenced in a study of blood T cell repertoires in COVID-19. Sequencing was performed with immunoSEQ multiplex PCR; in TCRdb, only in-frame clones are kept and a portion is missing. The table shows approximately 170,000 clones, with around three quarters occurring only once. The specimen sequenced was PBMCs or T cells enriched from blood (not recorded which). These receptors came from a woman aged 70-85 years in a cohort exposed to, infected with or recovered from COVID-19 (not recorded which).

The J gene is TRBJ1-3, the V gene TRBV12-3 or TRBV12-4; possible D gene TRBD1, 6 bases. This CDR3 region has 13 residues. Trimming pared 4 bases from V and 4 bases from J, leaving 8 bases between. CDR3 coding DNA: TGTGCCAGCAGTTATACAGGGGGAAACACCATATATTTT. Translation gives CASSYTGGNTIYF.

This chain links TRBV6-1 with TRBJ1-5; TRBD1 matches at 7 bases. Germline values: CDR1 MNHNS, CDR2 SASEGT. The CDR3 is made up of 17 amino acids. V dropped 3 bases and J dropped 2; count of bases not matched to a gene: 10. The CDR3 region is CASSEARDSKGNQPQHF. The CDR3 region has the DNA TGTGCCAGCAGTGAGGCCCGGGACAGCAAAGGCAATCAGCCCCAGCATTTT.

The genes are TRBV28 and TRBJ2-1, with a possible D match to TRBD1 (6 bases). Germline-derived CDR1 and CDR2 are MDHEN and SYDVKM. With 5 bases removed from V and 2 bases from J, the gap between germline ends came to 31 bases. The length of the CDR3 is 21 residues. CDR3 residues: CASSTGRTLRLLAHTYNEQFF. The CDR3 DNA reads as TGTGCCAGCAGTACAGGGCGGACCCTAAGACTACTGGCCCATACCTACAATGAGCAGTTCTTC.

The chain joins TRBV19 to TRBJ2-1, with 11 bases identical to TRBD2. Germline CDR1 reads LNHDA; CDR2 reads SQIVND (reference sequence). This CDR3 region has 17 residues. The ends lost 6 bases at V and 7 bases at J; junction bases unmatched: 14. CDR3: CASSPTRLAGRGNEQFF. As DNA, the CDR3 is TGTGCCAGTAGCCCCACCCGACTAGCGGGGAGAGGGAATGAGCAGTTCTTC.

The CDR3 is CASSLGARGVETQYF. CDR3 nucleotide sequence: TGTGCCAGCAGCTTAGGGGCCCGGGGTGTGGAGACCCAGTACTTC. The chain employs TRBV11-1 and TRBJ2-5, with a possible D match to TRBD2 (5 bases). CDR1 is SGHAT and CDR2 is FQDESV in the germline V gene (reference sequence). The CDR3 sequence is 15 residues long. Trimming took off 1 base at V and 5 bases at J, with 14 bases between the two ends.

This clone has just one count. This chain links TRBV7-8 with TRBJ2-3; D is possibly TRBD1 (5 bases). CDR1 is SGHVS, CDR2 FQNEAQ, per germline. V was cut by 1 base and J by 9 bases, with 11 bases left in between. This CDR3 region has 13 residues. The CDR3 region has the DNA TGTGCCAGCAGCTTAGTTGACAGAGGAACGCAGTATTTT. This translates into CASSLVDRGTQYF. Together with reference TRBV7-8 and TRBJ2-3, the CDR3 gives the full variable domain: GAGVSQSPRYKVAKRGQDVALRCDPISGHVSLFWYQQALGQGPEFLTYFQNEAQLDKSGLPSDRFFAERPEGSVSTLKIQRTQQEDSAVYLCASSLVDRGTQYFGPGTRLTVL.

The V call is TRBV11-1, the J call TRBJ1-1, with D possibly matching TRBD1 (5 bases). Trimming removed 5 bases from V and 0 bases from J, with 13 bases in between. The V gene's germline CDR1 is SGHAT and CDR2 FQDESV (reference sequence). This CDR3 contains 15 residues. CDR3 protein: CASSTTRAMNTEAFF. As DNA, the CDR3 is TGTGCCAGCAGCACTACCAGGGCAATGAACACTGAAGCTTTCTTT.

The chain combines TRBV10-3 with TRBJ1-1, with 8 bases identical to TRBD1. CDR1 is ENHRY, CDR2 SYGVKD, per germline. The V segment lost 5 bases and the J segment 7 bases; nucleotides outside the gene matches: 9. This CDR3 is 14 amino acids long. As DNA, the CDR3 is TGTGCCATCAGTTGGGGAGGACAGGGAAGTGAAGCTTTCTTT. Translation gives CAISWGGQGSEAFF.

The chain joins TRBV4-3 to TRBJ1-2; 11 nucleotides line up with TRBD1. Germline assignment: CDR1 LGHNA and CDR2 YSLEER. The length of the CDR3 is 16 residues. The V gene end was trimmed by 0 bases and the J gene end by 4 bases; junction bases not matched to a gene: 4. The CDR3 nucleotides read TGCGCCAGCAGCCAAGATTCGGGACAGGGGGGCTATGGCTACACCTTC. Protein: CASSQDSGQGGYGYTF.

J is TRBJ2-4 and V is TRBV5-4; 8 bases agree with TRBD2. The CDR3 has 16 amino acids. Trimming at V came to 3 bases and at J to 4 bases, leaving 9 bases not matched to a gene. Germline CDR1 is SGHNT and CDR2 is YYREEE (reference sequence). CDR3 loop: CASSYGAGGLKNIQYF. In nucleotides, the CDR3 is TGTGCCAGCAGCTACGGGGCGGGGGGCCTGAAAAACATTCAGTACTTC.

The chain recombines TRBV7-3 with TRBJ2-1; D perhaps matches TRBD1 (6 bases). V was shortened by 1 base and J by 7 bases, with 14 bases between the two germline ends. Germline CDR1 SGHTA, CDR2 FQGTGA. The CDR3 loop spans 15 amino acids. The CDR3 region has the DNA TGTGCCAGCAGCTTAAGGGCAACAGGGTATAATGAGCAGTTCTTC. Protein product: CASSLRATGYNEQFF.